The rows below give T cell receptor beta chains drawn from one sample of a study of CD8 T cells in Susac syndrome. TCRdb analysed the immunoSEQ multiplex PCR reads with MiXCR anew, one entry per CDR3 protein. The repertoire holds 230,000 or so distinct CDR3 sequences, with approximately 95% as singletons. The sample comprised CD4+ T cells from PBMCs. These receptors all come from a human donor with multiple sclerosis. Each CDR3 is given with its conserved first and last residue. Clone size is shown for a subset of rows, as once, few, many or a class of expanded clone.

len,j_gene,abundance,v_gene,CDR3aa
15,TRBJ2-7,NA,TRBV29-1,CSVEEGGRDSYEQYF
11,TRBJ1-1,NA,TRBV29-1,CSVRGNTEAFF
16,TRBJ1-6,NA,TRBV5-1,CASDVGQGIGNSPLHF
14,TRBJ2-7,NA,TRBV5-1,CASSTRPVSYEQYF
11,TRBJ1-1,NA,TRBV30,CAQEMNTEAFF
17,TRBJ2-1,NA,TRBV3-1,CASSQGIGRRAYNEQFF
14,TRBJ1-1,NA,TRBV7-8,CASSLQALNTEAFF
13,TRBJ2-1,NA,TRBV14,CASSLRDREKQFF
14,TRBJ2-3,NA,TRBV12-3/TRBV12-4,CASSLGTGVDTQYF
15,TRBJ1-1,NA,TRBV7-2,CASSSRDRGLTEAFF
15,TRBJ1-1,NA,TRBV29-1,CSVEGRQAVATEAFF
14,TRBJ2-7,few,TRBV4-1,CASSQAGQPNEQYF
13,TRBJ1-1,NA,TRBV20-1,CSARGDPNTEAFF
15,TRBJ1-6,NA,TRBV3-1,CASSQERTGSSPLHF
15,TRBJ2-1,NA,TRBV7-2,CASSLKGGPYNEQFF
16,TRBJ1-2,NA,TRBV19,CASSMTGATINYGYTF
16,TRBJ1-1,once,TRBV9,CASSAQPVGGNTEAFF
13,TRBJ1-1,NA,TRBV30,CAWSGNTYTEAFF
15,TRBJ2-3,NA,TRBV29-1,CSVDPSGGRRNTQYF
15,TRBJ2-7,NA,TRBV27,CASSLSGGGPYEQYF
16,TRBJ2-5,NA,TRBV20-1,CSAFQGQSFARETQYF
17,TRBJ2-1,NA,TRBV25-1,CASRPPGLAGALNEQFF
13,TRBJ2-7,NA,TRBV5-1,CASSFNSRAEQYF
16,TRBJ2-1,NA,TRBV3-1,CASSPRVAGGQDEQFF
11,TRBJ1-2,NA,TRBV21-1,CASSKKPGYTF
15,TRBJ1-1,NA,TRBV20-1,CSAGTGFGVNTEAFF
15,TRBJ2-1,NA,TRBV3-1,CASSQDPGQYNEQFF
13,TRBJ2-7,NA,TRBV20-1,CSAGSGRAGALHF
11,TRBJ2-7,NA,TRBV10-2,CASSEWDEQYF
16,TRBJ2-5,NA,TRBV20-1,CSATGLAGGDQETQYF
14,TRBJ2-1,NA,TRBV30,CAWTDRTSYNEQFF
12,TRBJ2-3,NA,TRBV29-1,CSVVKGPDTQYF
15,TRBJ2-3,NA,TRBV10-3,CAISELTGTTDTQYF